This T cell receptor (beta chain) is drawn from a study of T cell responses to AZD1222 COVID-19 vaccine. Findings and limits, study-wide: A reported finding is that nearly half of spike-specific TCRs target unmutated variant regions. Among the donors, most were white British and more were female, and clonal diversity was possibly underestimated. With dominance at 160-218 and 743-854, vaccine-associated CD4 TCRs spanned spike.

There are 15 residues in the CDR3. Germline V lookup: CDR1 LNHDA, CDR2 SQIVND (reference sequence). The V gene lost 4 bases and the J gene lost 1 base, with 12 bases spanning the gap. Second doses were pooled across both intervals (about 4 or about 12 weeks). Produced via immunoSEQ multiplex PCR; TCRdb's table is partial and in-frame only. The table records over 130,000 clones, more than 85% of them present only once. A remark on this clone: Antigen specificity is unknown.

The sample consisted of peripheral blood, taken 28 days after the second AZD1222 dose. The source of this sequence is an adult who received the AZD1222 COVID-19 vaccine. The gene calls are TRBV19 and TRBJ2-3; perhaps TRBD1 as D (5 bases). CDR3 coding DNA: TGTGCCAGTAGTACAGGGTCTCCAGGCACAGATACGCAGTATTTT. This encodes CASSTGSPGTDTQYF.